This section outlines one TCR beta chain sequence together with its context. Its antigen is undetermined. Indicated time point: newly diagnosed GD, antithyroid drugs for less than 3 months. There was RNA extracted from PBMCs, and the TCR library was made from it. With EDTA tubes as the receptacles, around 10 milliliters of peripheral blood were drawn. These data originate in a study of regulatory T cells in long-lasting Graves disease. Study-level points and caveats: TRBV28, TRBJ1-2 and TRBJ2-5 were favored in persistent disease.

iRepertoire HTBI primers and Arm-PCR of CDR3 regions built TCR beta libraries. A single record per CDR3 protein comes from TCRdb applying MiXCR to the multiplex PCR reads. The table includes about 440,000 distinct CDR3 sequences, less than 20% detected once. V gave up 0 bases and J gave up 1 base; unmatched junction bases: 6. From germline, CDR1 is MGHRA and CDR2 YSYEKL. The CDR3 runs 17 residues. The sample was also reused in another study, on T cells in Graves' hyperthyroidism and ophthalmopathy. This second study says: Calling Graves' hyperthyroidism stable meant ophthalmopathy did not progress within 18 months. Investigators excluded patients with uncontrolled infection, other autoimmune disease, pregnancy or lactation.

This rearrangement joins TRBV4-1 to TRBJ2-5, with TRBD1 identical over 9 bases. The specimen comprised peripheral blood mononuclear cells (PBMCs), sampled at new diagnosis, from a patient treated with antithyroid drugs. This clonotype was obtained from a woman aged 25 to 39 with Graves disease. The CDR3 is CASSQEGPGQGQETQYF. For the CDR3, the DNA is TGCGCCAGCAGCCAAGAGGGTCCGGGACAGGGCCAAGAGACCCAGTACTTC.